The sequence of this T cell receptor (beta chain) was determined in a study of chemoradiotherapy in HPV16-positive cancers. Repeated repertoire sampling spanned the course of chemoradiotherapy. About this clone: Antigen: not known.

Study-wide findings and caveats: For HPV16-positive patients, expanding HPV-responsive T cells associated with longer recurrence-free survival.

The table came from immunoSEQ multiplex PCR; TCRdb's copy has only in-frame clones and leaves some out. The sample yields 50,000 to 55,000 clones, roughly nine tenths seen once. The sample in question was blood, obtained from a patient who underwent chemoradiotherapy. This receptor was taken from a human donor with HPV-associated anogenital cancer.

The CDR3 loop is CASSQQRGNLGYTF. CDR3 DNA sequence: TGTGCCAGCAGCCAACAGCGAGGGAACCTTGGCTACACCTTC. The chain combines TRBV14 with TRBJ1-2; D not resolved. V was pared by 2 bases and J by 7 bases, with 14 bases between. This CDR3 comprises 14 residues. Germline V gene lookup returns CDR1 SGHDN and CDR2 FVKESK.